Below are 5 T cell receptor beta chains sequenced from a single sample in a study of blood T cell repertoires in COVID-19. Repertoires were generated with immunoSEQ multiplex PCR, while TCRdb's copy carries only in-frame clones and drops some. The table includes 150,000 to 200,000 clones, 65% to 85% detected once. Material for sequencing was peripheral blood. The receptors stem from a man aged 55-75 years with active or convalescent COVID-19.

This clone was observed a single time. This chain uses TRBV3-1 (or the pseudogene TRBV3-2) with TRBJ1-5; tentatively, D is TRBD1 (5 bases). Trimming took off 0 bases at V and 9 bases at J, with 12 bases between the two ends. Germline V gives CDR1 LGHDT, CDR2 YNNKEL (reference sequence). The CDR3 spans 14 residues. In nucleotides, the CDR3 is TGTGCCAGCAGCCAAGATCTCGGGGGTAGGCCCCAGCATTTT. Translation: CASSQDLGGRPQHF.

The chain carries TRBV3-1 (or the pseudogene TRBV3-2) and TRBJ2-1; D is undetermined. Germline V gene sequence: CDR1 LGHDT, CDR2 YNNKEL (reference sequence). The CDR3 is 12 amino acids. Trimming pared 4 bases from V and 7 bases from J, leaving 8 bases between. The CDR3 loop is CASSPQLNEQFF. Written as DNA, the CDR3 is TGTGCCAGCAGCCCCCAGTTGAATGAGCAGTTCTTC.

The gene calls are TRBV5-1 and TRBJ1-4; 7 bases map to TRBD1. After removal of 2 bases from V and 5 bases from J, the junction contained 6 bases not matched to a gene. The V gene's germline CDR1 is SGHRS and CDR2 YFSETQ. The CDR3 length is 15 residues. The CDR3: CASSLGVTGNEKLFF. The CDR3, as DNA: TGCGCCAGCAGCTTAGGTGTGACAGGGAATGAAAAACTGTTTTTT.

This clone appeared once. This chain connects TRBV2 to TRBJ2-5, with D hard to call. V was cut by 5 bases and J by 2 bases, with 9 bases left in between. Germline V CDR1 and CDR2: SNHLY, FYNNEI. The CDR3 totals 13 residues. CDR3 residues: CASSSMAQETQYF. The CDR3 DNA follows: TGTGCCAGCAGTTCCATGGCACAAGAGACCCAGTACTTC. The full variable domain, completed using reference TRBV2 and TRBJ2-5, is EPEVTQTPSHQVTQMGQEVILRCVPISNHLYFYWYRQILGQKVEFLVSFYNNEISEKSEIFDDQFSVERPDGSNFTLKIRSTKLEDSAMYFCASSSMAQETQYFGPGTRLLVL.

The chain is built from TRBV19 and TRBJ1-1; D gene uncertain. The ends were cut back, 7 bases at V and 0 bases at J, with 12 bases in the middle. Germline V gene data show CDR1 as LNHDA and CDR2 as SQIVND (reference sequence). CDR3 length: 14 amino acids. CDR3 DNA: TGTGCCAGTATCCCACCCGGGGTGAACACTGAAGCTTTCTTT. It is translated as CASIPPGVNTEAFF.